This is a list of T cell receptor beta chains from one sample in a study of blood T cell repertoires in COVID-19. This table comes from immunoSEQ multiplex PCR, and its TCRdb copy is limited to in-frame clones, with some not included. Here the sample spans roughly 190,000 clones, approximately 90% being singletons. Material for sequencing was peripheral blood. The receptors were sampled from a man between 60 and 75 years old with active or convalescent COVID-19. Each CDR3 is given with its conserved first and last residue. Each record gives: V gene, J gene, clone size, D gene, CDR3 DNA, CDR3 protein. A D gene is named only where the DNA matches it firmly. The size field is filled for only some rows; it gives once, few, many or a size class.

>TRBV20-1|TRBJ2-3|.|TRBD2
TGCAGTGCTAGTGGTGCGGGGGGCGACGCAGATACGCAGTATTTT
CSASGAGGDADTQYF
>TRBV11-2|TRBJ1-2|.|.
TGTGCCAGCAGCCGGGAAGGCTATGGCTACACCTTC
CASSREGYGYTF
>TRBV6-6|TRBJ1-1|.|.
TGTGCCAGCAGCCACAGAGGGAAAGGAGAAACTGAAGCTTTCTTT
CASSHRGKGETEAFF
>TRBV4-2|TRBJ1-2|once|.
TGTGCCAGCAGCCAAGCACAGGGAAGTTATGGCTACACCTTC
CASSQAQGSYGYTF
>TRBV7-9|TRBJ2-3|few|TRBD2
TGTGCCAGCAGCTCCCGTGGGGGGGGCACAGATACGCAGTATTTT
CASSSRGGGTDTQYF
>TRBV2|TRBJ1-1|.|TRBD1
TGTGCCAGCAGGCCCGACAGGGGAGTAGGGACTGAAGCTTTCTTT
CASRPDRGVGTEAFF
>TRBV15|TRBJ2-5|.|.
TGTGCCACCAGCAGGCGACAGATCCAAGAGACCCAGTACTTC
CATSRRQIQETQYF
>TRBV29-1|TRBJ2-7|.|.
TGCAGCGTAGGGACGGAGGGGTACGGCGAGCAGTACTTC
CSVGTEGYGEQYF
>TRBV4-1|TRBJ2-4|.|.
TGCGCCAGCAGCCACCGGGATGAGCCCAAAAACATTCAGTACTTC
CASSHRDEPKNIQYF
>TRBV29-1|TRBJ2-1|.|TRBD1
TGCAGCGTTGCGGGACAGGAAAAGGACAATGAGCAGTTCTTC
CSVAGQEKDNEQFF